This T cell receptor beta chain was sequenced in a study of cytomegalovirus exposure and HLA in healthy donors. Looking at the study overall: Inside one of the first data releases sat some 93 million unique TCRs taken from HLA-typed donors.

Regarding the study as a whole: TRBV6-2, TRBV6-3 and some other V segments were excluded as indistinguishable.

About this clone itself: What it binds is unknown.

This CDR3 contains 16 residues. V was cut by 0 bases and J by 7 bases, with 16 bases left in between. CDR1 and CDR2 (germline): SGHRS, YFSETQ. This PCR relied on a set of 60 Vbeta primers and 13 Jbeta primers. Sequencing used immunoSEQ multiplex PCR; TCRdb keeps in-frame clones, though not all of them. The data contain over 100,000 clones, about 78% of them singletons. Regarding donors, all were healthy bone marrow donors. Source material: PBMCs. V and J are TRBV5-1 and TRBJ1-4; tentatively, D is TRBD1 (5 bases). This clonotype was obtained from a female donor in good health and CMV-seronegative. The chain's CDR3 is CASSLGLGGNIEKLFF. The CDR3 DNA is TGCGCCAGCAGCTTGGGTCTCGGGGGGAATATTGAAAAACTGTTTTTT.